Presented here are 10 T cell receptor beta chains from one specimen sequenced in a study of blood T cell repertoires in COVID-19. The repertoire was sequenced with immunoSEQ multiplex PCR; TCRdb's copy has only in-frame clones and lacks some. There are around 230,000 clones in the sample; about 85% occur only once, and roughly 0.69% lies in the top ten. Input material: peripheral blood. All receptors derive from a man between 35 and 55 years old with acute or convalescent COVID-19.

The CDR3 DNA reads TGTGCCTGGAGTGTACAGACCAATCAGCCCCAGCATTTT. This translates into CAWSVQTNQPQHF. The chain combines TRBV30 with TRBJ1-5, with D unresolved. V lost 0 bases to trimming and J lost 3 bases, with 6 bases between them. The CDR3 length is 13 residues. Per the germline V gene, CDR1 is GTSNPN and CDR2 is SVGIG (reference sequence). Filled out from reference TRBV30 and TRBJ1-5, the complete variable domain reads SQTIHQWPATLVQPVGSPLSLECTVEGTSNPNLYWYRQAAGRGLQLLFYSVGIGQISSEVPQNLSASRPQDRQFILSSKKLLLSDSGFYLCAWSVQTNQPQHFGDGTRLSIL.

The chain uses TRBV6-2 or TRBV6-3 and TRBJ2-2; no clear D. The CDR3 consists of 15 residues. V lost 4 bases, J lost 3 bases, and 12 bases lay in between. Germline V gives CDR1 MNHEY, CDR2 SVGEGT. The CDR3 coding sequence is TGTGCCAGCAGTTTTCACCCCGGGTACACCGGGGAGCTGTTTTTT. Encoded protein: CASSFHPGYTGELFF.

The chain has TRBV7-2 and TRBJ1-1; weak D call: TRBD1 (5 bases). This CDR3 is 14 amino acids long. Germline V gene lookup returns CDR1 SGHTA and CDR2 FQGNSA. The germline V and J ends were trimmed by 8 bases and 0 bases, with 13 bases remaining between them. CDR3 amino acids: CASAGGALNTEAFF. The CDR3 DNA sequence: TGTGCCAGCGCAGGCGGGGCCCTGAACACTGAAGCTTTCTTT.

Regarding this clone: Different DNA sequences within this sample yield the same CDR3. V gene TRBV19 combines with J gene TRBJ2-7; 8 positions agree with TRBD1. J was trimmed by 3 bases and V by 5 bases; bases with no gene match: 0. This CDR3 comprises 12 residues. Germline assignment: CDR1 LNHDA and CDR2 SQIVND (reference sequence). The CDR3 loop is CASSDRGYEQYF. The CDR3 nucleotides read TGTGCCAGTAGTGACAGGGGCTACGAGCAGTACTTC.

This chain uses TRBV19 with TRBJ2-7; a weak D match, TRBD1 (5 bases). Germline V CDR1 and CDR2: LNHDA, SQIVND (reference sequence). The length of the CDR3 is 13 residues. The V end lost 4 bases, the J end lost 3 bases, and 10 bases lay between the germline ends. The CDR3 sequence is CASSRGTLYEQYF. As DNA, the CDR3 is TGTGCCAGTAGTAGGGGCACCCTCTACGAGCAGTACTTC. Combining the CDR3 with reference TRBV19 and TRBJ2-7 gives the whole variable domain DGGITQSPKYLFRKEGQNVTLSCEQNLNHDAMYWYRQDPGQGLRLIYYSQIVNDFQKGDIAEGYSVSREKKESFPLTVTSAQKNPTAFYLCASSRGTLYEQYFGPGTRLTVT.

V gene TRBV6-5 combines with J gene TRBJ2-7; 8 positions match TRBD1. Germline-derived CDR1 and CDR2 are MNHEY and SVGAGI. This CDR3 region has 15 residues. J lost 3 bases, V lost 7 bases, and 11 bases had no gene match. The CDR3 reads CASTEAGGGSYEQYF. Written as DNA, the CDR3 is TGTGCCAGCACCGAGGCAGGGGGCGGAAGCTACGAGCAGTACTTC.

This clone appeared a single time. CDR3 DNA: TGTGCCAGCAGCTCGATGACTAGCGGGGGGGCCGGTGAGCAGTTCTTC. Its translation is CASSSMTSGGAGEQFF. J is TRBJ2-1 and V is TRBV11-3; 14 bases map to TRBD2. The CDR3 extends over 16 amino acids. Germline V gene sequence: CDR1 SGHNT, CDR2 YENEEA. V lost 4 bases, J lost 9 bases, and 8 bases stayed unmatched.

The rearrangement joins TRBV7-6 to TRBJ2-5, with 8 bases matching TRBD2. The CDR3 loop spans 16 amino acids. Germline trimming cut 5 bases from V and 5 bases from J; bases unmatched to any gene: 13. Germline V gives CDR1 SGHVS, CDR2 FNYEAQ. The CDR3 protein is CASSPNTGAGVETQYF. The CDR3 bases are TGTGCCAGCAGCCCTAACACCGGAGCGGGGGTTGAGACCCAGTACTTC.

V and J are TRBV18 and TRBJ2-2; 7 bases match TRBD2. CDR1 is KGHSH and CDR2 is LQKENI in the germline V gene. The CDR3 sequence is 18 residues long. With 3 bases clipped from V and 3 bases from J, the junction kept 13 bases outside the gene matches. CDR3 sequence: CASSPPGRSNLYTGELFF. In nucleotides, the CDR3 is TGTGCCAGCTCACCTCCCGGGAGGTCCAACCTGTACACCGGGGAGCTGTTTTTT.

The chain joins TRBV5-1 to TRBJ1-1; D gene uncertain. The CDR3 runs to 15 residues. Per the germline V gene, CDR1 is SGHRS and CDR2 is YFSETQ. Trimming stripped 0 bases from V and 1 base from J, with 10 bases between. As DNA, the CDR3 is TGCGCCAGCAGCTTGGTAGAGCCATCGAACACTGAAGCTTTCTTT. The encoded protein is CASSLVEPSNTEAFF. Filled out from reference TRBV5-1 and TRBJ1-1, the complete variable domain reads KAGVTQTPRYLIKTRGQQVTLSCSPISGHRSVSWYQQTPGQGLQFLFEYFSETQRNKGNFPGRFSGRQFSNSRSEMNVSTLELGDSALYLCASSLVEPSNTEAFFGQGTRLTVV.